This T cell receptor beta chain was found in a study of early T cells in non-severe SARS-CoV-2 infection. On the study more broadly: Sequencing was performed on bulk RNA from unsorted whole blood, leaving chains unpaired.

There are a few counts of this clonotype. Its antigen is currently unknown. Trimming removed 6 bases at V and 8 bases at J, with 10 bases between. The CDR3 totals 12 residues. Germline values: CDR1 LGHNT, CDR2 FRNRAP. Study-wide results and caveats: Matches to VDJdb favored anti-spike CD8 responses and missed private and CD4 specificities.

Attachment of unique molecular identifiers to individual cDNA molecules was performed. Each CDR3 protein gets one entry after TCRdb re-called the 5' RACE reads with MiXCR. The table has under 70,000 distinct CDR3 sequences, about 12% seen once. The clonotype was recovered from an adult who was a healthcare worker with PCR-confirmed SARS-CoV-2 infection or an uninfected control (not recorded which). Specimen: whole blood, collected at baseline. The chain employs TRBV12-5 and TRBJ2-2; D is uncertain. CDR3 loop: CASGPDSGELFF. CDR3 sequence (DNA): TGTGCTAGTGGCCCTGATTCGGGGGAGCTGTTTTTT. The complete variable domain, with remaining parts taken from reference TRBV12-5 and TRBJ2-2, reads DARVTQTPRHKVTEMGQEVTMRCQPILGHNTVFWYRQTMMQGLELLAYFRNRAPLDDSGMPKDRFSAEMPDATLATLKIQPSEPRDSAVYFCASGPDSGELFFGEGSRLTVL.